The sequence of this T cell receptor (beta chain) was determined in a study of cytomegalovirus exposure and HLA in healthy donors. V shed 4 bases and J shed 7 bases, with 13 bases lying between them. The germline V gene has CDR1 MDHEN and CDR2 SYDVKM. The CDR3 runs to 13 residues. PCR involved 60 Vbeta and 13 Jbeta primers. Here immunoSEQ multiplex PCR was the method, and the copy in TCRdb shows in-frame clones only, minus some. The sample yields approximately 110,000 clones, roughly 85% seen once. Turning to this clone: Its specificity is not known.

The study's findings and limits: A later examination showed that TCR association rates differed by HLA locus, with DRB1 most and HLA-C fewest. Accurate prediction of HLA-A and HLA-B alleles (for most subjects) was reportedly achieved from TCR beta sequences. Some V segments, TRBV6-2 and TRBV6-3 among them, were indistinguishable and were therefore excluded.

The clonotype was recovered from a woman aged 40 to 55 in good health and CMV-seronegative. This chain links TRBV28 with TRBJ1-1; D is undetermined. Sequences were obtained from PBMCs. CDR3 nucleotides: TGTGCCAGCAGTTCGCTAAGTTTTGGTGAAGCTTTCTTT. This sequence encodes CASSSLSFGEAFF.